A selection of T cell receptor beta chains follows, all from one sample in a study of neurological immune-mediated disorders. TCRdb itself ran the 5' RACE reads through MiXCR, one entry per CDR3 protein. This table has approximately 50,000 distinct CDR3 sequences, 3.8% appearing once. The sequenced material came from PBMCs. All receptors come from a man aged 55 to 69 with multiple sclerosis. The CDR3 runs from the conserved cysteine through the conserved F or W. A D gene is named only where the DNA matches it firmly. Clone size, where shown, is once, few, many, or a class for clones that have expanded.

>.|TRBV18|TRBJ2-1|many
CASSATGYNEQFF
TGTGCCAGCTCAGCAACAGGGTACAATGAGCAGTTCTTC
>.|TRBV6-1|TRBJ2-7|many
CASNLEAGSYEQYF
TGTGCCAGCAACTTGGAAGCAGGTTCTTACGAGCAGTACTTC
>.|TRBV5-1|TRBJ2-3|many
CASSGDPSGTQYF
TGCGCCAGCAGCGGGGACCCCTCCGGTACGCAGTATTTT
>.|TRBV7-9|TRBJ2-2|many
CASTGELFF
TGTGCCAGCACCGGGGAGCTGTTTTTT
>.|TRBV7-2|TRBJ1-2|many
CASHFGREGGYTF
TGTGCCAGTCATTTCGGGAGGGAGGGTGGCTACACCTTC
>.|TRBV7-2|TRBJ2-3|many
CASSFDPTGGTQYF
TGTGCCAGCAGCTTTGATCCTACCGGGGGTACGCAGTATTTT
>TRBD1|TRBV12-3/TRBV12-4|TRBJ1-5|many
CASRNRGVFNQPQHF
TGTGCCAGCAGGAACAGGGGAGTTTTTAATCAGCCCCAGCATTTT
>.|TRBV9|TRBJ1-4|many
CASSGEGRLFF
TGTGCCAGCAGCGGAGAGGGGAGACTGTTTTTT
>.|TRBV20-1|TRBJ2-3|many
CSADPGGGRTDTQYF
TGCAGTGCCGACCCAGGAGGCGGGCGCACAGATACGCAGTATTTT
>.|TRBV7-9|TRBJ1-6|.
CASSPGFSNSTLNF
TGTGCCAGCAGCCCAGGGTTCAGTAATTCAACCCTCAACTTT
>TRBD1|TRBV29-1|TRBJ2-7|many
CSVSDRIFSYEQYF
TGCAGCGTCTCGGACAGGATCTTCTCCTACGAGCAGTACTTC
>TRBD2|TRBV20-1|TRBJ2-7|few
CSAREYRDYETYEQYF
TGCAGTGCTAGAGAATATCGGGACTATGAAACTTACGAGCAGTACTTC
>TRBD1|TRBV20-1|TRBJ2-7|few
CSARGTGGVEQYF
TGCAGTGCTAGGGGGACAGGGGGGGTCGAGCAGTACTTC
>TRBD1|TRBV6-6|TRBJ1-1|few
CASSYPTGLNTEAFF
TGTGCCAGCAGTTACCCGACAGGGTTGAACACTGAAGCTTTCTTT
>.|TRBV12-3/TRBV12-4|TRBJ2-1|many
CASSYGEGAWQFF
TGTGCCAGCAGTTATGGTGAGGGTGCATGGCAGTTCTTC
>.|TRBV20-1|TRBJ2-3|many
CSARGFQGFTDTQYF
TGCAGTGCTAGAGGGTTCCAGGGTTTCACAGATACGCAGTATTTT
>.|TRBV20-1|TRBJ1-5|many
CSARGVANQPQHF
TGCAGTGCTCGGGGGGTGGCAAATCAGCCCCAGCATTTT
>TRBD2|TRBV5-1|TRBJ2-3|many
CASSTGLAGVDTQYF
TGCGCCAGCAGCACGGGACTAGCGGGGGTAGATACGCAGTATTTT
>.|TRBV20-1|TRBJ2-6|few
CSAIRDSTLSGANVLTF
TGCAGTGCTATCCGCGACAGTACCCTCTCTGGGGCCAACGTCCTGACTTTC
>TRBD1|TRBV20-1|TRBJ2-3|many
CSFYRGWRADTQYF
TGCAGTTTTTACAGGGGTTGGCGCGCAGATACGCAGTATTTT
>TRBD2|TRBV5-6|TRBJ2-4|many
CASSSMGGESKNIQYF
TGTGCCAGCAGCTCTATGGGGGGGGAATCCAAAAACATTCAGTACTTC
>TRBD2|TRBV29-1|TRBJ2-1|many
CSVLAGVHNEQFF
TGCAGCGTGCTAGCGGGAGTCCACAATGAGCAGTTCTTC